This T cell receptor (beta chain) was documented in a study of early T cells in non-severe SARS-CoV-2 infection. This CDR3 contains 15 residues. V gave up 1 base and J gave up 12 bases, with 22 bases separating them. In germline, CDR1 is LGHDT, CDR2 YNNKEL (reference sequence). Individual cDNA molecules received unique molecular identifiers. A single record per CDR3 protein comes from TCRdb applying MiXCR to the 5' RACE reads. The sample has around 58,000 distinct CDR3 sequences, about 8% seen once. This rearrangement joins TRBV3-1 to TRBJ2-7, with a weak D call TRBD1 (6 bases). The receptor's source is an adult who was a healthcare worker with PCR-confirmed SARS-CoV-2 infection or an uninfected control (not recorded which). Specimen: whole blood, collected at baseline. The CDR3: CASSQGHPYGTTVYF. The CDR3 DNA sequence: TGTGCCAGCAGCCAAGGCCACCCCTACGGGACAACGGTGTACTTC.